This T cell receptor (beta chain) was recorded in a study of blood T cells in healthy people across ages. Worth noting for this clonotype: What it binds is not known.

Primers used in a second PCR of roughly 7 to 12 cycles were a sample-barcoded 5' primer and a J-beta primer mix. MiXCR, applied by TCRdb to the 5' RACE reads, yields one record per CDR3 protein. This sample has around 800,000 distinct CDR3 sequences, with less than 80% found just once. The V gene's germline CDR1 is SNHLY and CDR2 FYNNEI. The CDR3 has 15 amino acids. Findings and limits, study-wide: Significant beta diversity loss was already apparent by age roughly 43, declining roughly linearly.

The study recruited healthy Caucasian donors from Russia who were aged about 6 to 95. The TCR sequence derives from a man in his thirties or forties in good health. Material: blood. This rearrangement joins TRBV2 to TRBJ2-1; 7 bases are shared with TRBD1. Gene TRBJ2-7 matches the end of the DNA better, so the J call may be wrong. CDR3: CASSLGQVSYNEQYF. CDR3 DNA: TGTGCCAGCAGCCTAGGACAGGTCTCCTACAATGAGCAGTACTTC.